The rows below give T cell receptor beta chains drawn from one sample of a study of blood T cell repertoires in COVID-19. TCRdb's copy holds only in-frame clones and misses some; the assay was immunoSEQ multiplex PCR. This table holds more than 110,000 clones, about 80% found once. Sequenced input: peripheral blood. The receptors were sampled from a woman aged 55-75 years with acute or convalescent COVID-19. Both conserved end residues are part of each CDR3. Clone sizes are given selectively: once, few, many, or a class where the clone is expanded.

abundance	v_gene	j_gene	CDR3aa
once	TRBV10-3	TRBJ2-2	CAISELGLASTGELFF
many	TRBV7-8	TRBJ1-5	CASSLPRRTGLNQPQHF
-	TRBV10-2	TRBJ1-6	CASSEAGFHSPLHF
-	TRBV25-1	TRBJ1-1	CASSPPVGQGNTEAFF
once	TRBV3-1/TRBV3-2	TRBJ2-2	CASSQTSTGELLF
once	TRBV7-9	TRBJ2-5	CASSSSDGTFETQYF
few	TRBV7-9	TRBJ2-2	CASSPAGANTGELFF
-	TRBV11-3	TRBJ1-2	CASSPGQGTWNYGYTF
-	TRBV19	TRBJ2-7	CATIRDRGPYEQYF
-	TRBV4-3	TRBJ2-7	CASSQVGQGFGEQYF
-	TRBV29-1	TRBJ2-1	CSVEGGWGSGRNNEQFF
-	TRBV19	TRBJ1-6	CASSGGSLYNSPLHF
-	TRBV27	TRBJ1-4	CASKDNFNEKLFF
-	TRBV18	TRBJ2-7	CASSPLWHRKDEQYF
-	TRBV7-9	TRBJ2-5	CASSEGTSGIGETQYF
-	TRBV7-2	TRBJ2-7	CASSLNGGGLEQYF
-	TRBV10-3	TRBJ1-1	CAIGRVGAEAFF